Below are 21 T cell receptor beta chains sequenced from a single sample in a study of cytomegalovirus exposure and HLA in healthy donors. The PCR had 60 Vbeta and 13 Jbeta primers. Measured with immunoSEQ multiplex PCR; TCRdb has only the in-frame clones, and not every one. The repertoire includes about 160,000 clones, approximately 80% of them detected once, and 1.3% sits in the top ten. The specimen was PBMCs. The source of these receptors is a man younger than 45 in good health and CMV-seronegative.

Points on this clone: The junction departs from the called germline gene at one end, perhaps through a read error. This sequence joins TRBV30 and TRBJ2-1; D is undetermined. Germline V gene data show CDR1 as GTSNPN and CDR2 as SVGIG (reference sequence). The CDR3 covers 10 residues. The CDR3 nucleotides are TGTGCCTGGAGTGTAATCTCGGTTGTCTTC. It translates to CAWSVISVVF. The entire variable domain, with the rest obtained from reference TRBV30 and TRBJ2-1, is as follows: SQTIHQWPATLVQPVGSPLSLECTVEGTSNPNLYWYRQAAGRGLQLLFYSVGIGQISSEVPQNLSASRPQDRQFILSSKKLLLSDSGFYLCAWSVISVVFGPGTRLTVL.

CDR3 sequence: CASRISPSSGSLTGELFF. Written as DNA, the CDR3 is TGTGCCAGTAGAATAAGCCCCTCTAGCGGGAGCCTTACCGGGGAGCTGTTTTTT. The rearrangement links TRBV19 to TRBJ2-2; 10 bases align to TRBD2. Per the germline V gene, CDR1 is LNHDA and CDR2 is SQIVND (reference sequence). The V and J ends lost 6 bases and 5 bases, in that order; junction bases with no gene match: 15. The CDR3 totals 18 residues.

CDR3 residues: CASSDRTEGNEQYF. The CDR3 DNA is TGTGCCAGCAGTGATAGGACTGAGGGAAACGAGCAGTACTTC. The rearrangement links TRBV6-1 to TRBJ2-7, with D perhaps TRBD2 (5 bases). With 3 bases removed from V and 5 bases from J, the gap between germline ends came to 14 bases. Germline CDR1 is MNHNS and CDR2 is SASEGT. CDR3 length equals 14 residues.

Concerning this clone itself: Other nucleotide sequences from this sample produce the same CDR3. The chain recombines TRBV15 with TRBJ1-4; 9 nucleotides align to TRBD1. Germline CDR1 LNHNV, CDR2 YYDKDF (reference sequence). V shed 3 bases, J shed 5 bases, and the junction held 1 base outside the gene matches. The CDR3 runs to 14 residues. The CDR3 DNA is TGTGCCACCAGCAGGGACAGGGGAAATGAAAAACTGTTTTTT. Translation: CATSRDRGNEKLFF.

The chain joins TRBV6-5 to TRBJ1-1; D may be TRBD1 (5 bases). Germline V lookup: CDR1 MNHEY, CDR2 SVGAGI. V was trimmed by 2 bases and J by 0 bases, leaving 10 bases between them. CDR3 length equals 15 residues. The CDR3 bases are TGTGCCAGCAGTTACGGGGGGGGGATGAACACTGAAGCTTTCTTT. Its protein product is CASSYGGGMNTEAFF.

This chain joins TRBV7-9 and TRBJ1-1; 8 bases fit TRBD1. Germline CDR1 and CDR2: SEHNR and FQNEAQ (reference sequence). CDR3 length: 17 residues. Trimming at V came to 3 bases and at J to 0 bases, leaving 9 bases not matched to a gene. In nucleotides, the CDR3 is TGTGCCAGCAGCTTCGCCGACAGGGGATATATGAACACTGAAGCTTTCTTT. As protein: CASSFADRGYMNTEAFF.

CDR3 DNA sequence: TGTGCCAGCAGGGGTGACAGGGCTTTCTATAATTCACCCCTCCACTTT. Protein product: CASRGDRAFYNSPLHF. This sequence joins TRBV28 and TRBJ1-6, with 7 bases matching TRBD1. Trimming took 6 bases from V and 3 from J; bases not matched to a gene: 8. This CDR3 contains 16 residues. The V gene's germline CDR1 is MDHEN and CDR2 SYDVKM.

This clone was observed a handful of times. The chain carries TRBV4-2 and TRBJ1-1, with unresolved D. V was pared by 3 bases and J by 3 bases, with 5 bases between. This CDR3 has 12 residues. Germline assignment: CDR1 LGHNA and CDR2 YNFKEQ. CDR3 in DNA: TGTGCCAGCAGCCATGAGGACACTGAAGCTTTCTTT. This sequence encodes CASSHEDTEAFF.

The chain has TRBV27 and TRBJ1-6; D is undetermined. CDR3 length: 16 amino acids. Germline CDR1 reads MNHEY; CDR2 reads SMNVEV (reference sequence). V was trimmed by 1 base and J by 0 bases, leaving 7 bases between them. This CDR3 is CASSLFGSSYNSPLHF. The CDR3 DNA reads TGTGCCAGCAGTTTATTCGGGAGCTCCTATAATTCACCCCTCCACTTT.

J is TRBJ2-7 and V is TRBV7-2; possibly TRBD1 for D (5 bases). Trimming took 3 bases from V and 3 from J, leaving 12 bases between them. CDR3 size: 14 residues. Germline V gene data show CDR1 as SGHTA and CDR2 as FQGNSA. DNA of the CDR3: TGTGCCAGCAGCTTCCAGGGCGACCTCTACGAGCAGTACTTC. Protein: CASSFQGDLYEQYF.

This chain links TRBV5-1 with TRBJ2-3; no definite D call. Trimming shortened V by 0 bases and J by 2 bases, and 4 bases separated the two germline ends. Germline CDR1 reads SGHRS; CDR2 reads YFSETQ. There are 13 residues in the CDR3. In DNA, the CDR3 is TGCGCCAGCAGCTTGGGAGCCACAGATACGCAGTATTTT. It yields the protein CASSLGATDTQYF.

This chain uses TRBV6-5 with TRBJ1-6, with TRBD1 matching over 8 bases. V gave up 7 bases and J gave up 11 bases; unmatched junction bases: 10. In germline, CDR1 is MNHEY, CDR2 SVGAGI. The CDR3 is made up of 14 amino acids. The chain's CDR3 is CASKPGQGLTPLHF. The CDR3 DNA follows: TGTGCCAGCAAACCCGGACAGGGTTTGACACCCCTCCACTTT.

This clone was detected a few times. V usage is TRBV4-3 and J usage is TRBJ2-3; 12 positions match TRBD2. CDR3 length: 19 residues. In germline, CDR1 is LGHNA, CDR2 YSLEER. The junction had 14 bases not matched to a gene; V was cut back by 4 bases and J by 3 bases. The CDR3 spells CASSPGGLAGGINTDTQYF. The CDR3 region has the DNA TGCGCCAGCAGCCCCGGAGGGCTAGCGGGAGGGATTAATACAGATACGCAGTATTTT.

In its sample, this clone was seen a few times. J is TRBJ1-6 and V is TRBV28, with TRBD1 matching over 8 bases. The trim removed 6 bases at V and 5 bases at J, leaving 6 bases unmatched. CDR3 length: 15 amino acids. Germline V gene data show CDR1 as MDHEN and CDR2 as SYDVKM. Here the CDR3 reads CASRLTGVNNSPLHF. In DNA form, the CDR3 reads TGTGCCAGCAGATTGACAGGGGTTAATAATTCACCCCTCCACTTT.

This clone was seen only a few times. This chain joins TRBV28 and TRBJ1-5, with TRBD1 identical over 9 bases. This CDR3 is 15 amino acids long. Looked up from germline, CDR1 is MDHEN and CDR2 is SYDVKM. With V trimmed by 5 bases and J by 5 bases, 7 bases remained unmatched. CDR3 bases: TGTGCCAGCAGTGCCGGGACAGGGTGGTATCAGCCCCAGCATTTT. Protein: CASSAGTGWYQPQHF. Full variable domain (remainder filled in from reference TRBV28 and TRBJ1-5): DVKVTQSSRYLVKRTGEKVFLECVQDMDHENMFWYRQDPGLGLRLIYFSYDVKMKEKGDIPEGYSVSREKKERFSLILESASTNQTSMYLCASSAGTGWYQPQHFGDGTRLSIL.

In its sample, this clone was seen a few times. The chain has TRBV9 and TRBJ1-4; tentative D call: TRBD1 (5 bases). V lost 0 bases to trimming and J lost 5 bases, with 14 bases between them. Germline V lookup: CDR1 SGDLS, CDR2 YYNGEE. This CDR3 comprises 16 residues. The CDR3 DNA reads TGTGCCAGCAGCGTAGAACCCGGAGGGGCCAATGAAAAACTGTTTTTT. This sequence encodes CASSVEPGGANEKLFF.

The chain is built from TRBV4-1 and TRBJ1-1; D is perhaps TRBD1 (6 bases). Trimming removed 1 base from V and 0 bases from J, with 6 bases in between. This CDR3 has 14 amino acids. CDR1 and CDR2 from the germline V gene are MGHRA and YSYEKL. As DNA, the CDR3 is TGCGCCAGCAGCCAAGGGACAGTGAACACTGAAGCTTTCTTT. Protein sequence: CASSQGTVNTEAFF.

This sequence joins TRBV27 and TRBJ2-7; 7 bases map to TRBD1. Germline values: CDR1 MNHEY, CDR2 SMNVEV (reference sequence). This CDR3 contains 16 residues. Trimming cost V 3 bases and J 2 bases; bases outside gene matches: 10. In DNA form, the CDR3 reads TGTGCCAGCAGTTTGGAAGGGACAGTCCTGGCCTACGAGCAGTACTTC. Encoded protein: CASSLEGTVLAYEQYF.

In the case of this clone: This CDR3 is also generated by other DNA sequences in the sample. This CDR3 reads CASSGQGTQPQHF. DNA of the CDR3: TGTGCCAGCAGTGGACAGGGTACTCAGCCCCAGCATTTT. V is TRBV6-1 and J is TRBJ1-5; 7 bases match TRBD1. Germline V CDR1 and CDR2: MNHNS, SASEGT. The CDR3 extends over 13 amino acids. V shed 4 bases and J 6 bases; nucleotides not matched to a gene: 3.

The V and J genes are TRBV6-1 and TRBJ1-1, with 9 positions matching TRBD1. Germline values: CDR1 MNHNS, CDR2 SASEGT. Trimming cost V 9 bases and J 4 bases; bases outside gene matches: 12. This CDR3 is built from 15 residues. The DNA for the CDR3 is TGTGCCAGTTTCCGACAGGGGGGGGTGACCACTGAAGCTTTCTTT. Protein product: CASFRQGGVTTEAFF.

The chain recombines TRBV9 with TRBJ1-4; 7 bases are shared with TRBD1. This CDR3 has 14 amino acids. V gave up 7 bases and J gave up 4 bases; unmatched junction bases: 7. Per germline, CDR1 SGDLS and CDR2 YYNGEE. The DNA for the CDR3 is TGTGCCAGCGGAGCAGGGGGACTTAATGAAAAACTGTTTTTT. Its protein is CASGAGGLNEKLFF.